The text below deals with one T cell receptor beta chain. The sample originates from a study of cytomegalovirus exposure and HLA in healthy donors. The PCR had 60 Vbeta and 13 Jbeta primers. Clones were read by immunoSEQ multiplex PCR, and TCRdb kept only the in-frame ones, dropping some. The sample consists of some 200,000 clones, approximately 79% of them appearing once. Germline V gene data show CDR1 as SNHLY and CDR2 as FYNNEI. The CDR3 is 12 residues long. Unmatched junction bases numbered 1, after V lost 8 bases and J lost 1 base. This TCR was sampled from a man aged 50-60 years in good health and CMV-seronegative. The V gene is TRBV2, the J gene TRBJ1-2; the match to TRBD1 covers 7 bases. The sample taken for sequencing was PBMCs. The CDR3 reads CASDRDNYGYTF. The CDR3 nucleotides are TGTGCCAGCGACAGGGATAACTATGGCTACACCTTC.